Listed below are T cell receptor beta chains from one sample, sequenced in a study of OX40 agonist ivuxolimab in advanced cancers. Profiled with immunoSEQ multiplex PCR; TCRdb holds only in-frame clones, not every one. The sample lists about 79,000 clones, less than 90% occurring once. Sample: CD4+ or CD8+ T cells sorted from blood, taken in a trial of the OX40 agonist ivuxolimab. Receptor source: an adult with an advanced solid tumor such as melanoma, head and neck, liver or kidney cancer. Both conserved end residues are part of each CDR3. Each record gives: J gene, clone size, V gene, D gene, CDR3 DNA, CDR3 protein. D genes are given only for firm matches. The size field is filled for only some rows; it gives once, few, many or a size class.

TRBJ2-3	once	TRBV29-1	.	TGCAGCGTGCCACCCCCGGGACACCGCACAGATACGCAGTATTTT	CSVPPPGHRTDTQYF
TRBJ2-3	.	TRBV7-2	.	TGTGCCAGCAGCCGCTATACGACCGGTCTAGATACGCAGTATTTT	CASSRYTTGLDTQYF
TRBJ2-2	.	TRBV7-4	TRBD2	TGTGCCAGCAGCTTAGAAGCGGGAGGCACCGGGGAGCTGTTTTTT	CASSLEAGGTGELFF
TRBJ2-7	.	TRBV11-2	TRBD2	TGTGCCAGCAGTAGAAAGGGCCGGATAGCGGGAGATCGGGACGAGCAGTACTTC	CASSRKGRIAGDRDEQYF
TRBJ1-5	.	TRBV27	TRBD1	TGTGCCAGCAGTTCAGCCGGGACAGGGTACGGCAATCAGCCCCAGCATTTT	CASSSAGTGYGNQPQHF
TRBJ1-1	.	TRBV7-4	.	TGTGCCAGCAGCCCCGCCCGACAGAACACTGAAGCTTTCTTT	CASSPARQNTEAFF
TRBJ1-5	.	TRBV29-1	.	TGCAGCGTTGGTCAGCCCCAGCATTTT	CSVGQPQHF
TRBJ2-7	.	TRBV7-8	.	TGTGCCAGCAGCTTAGAAAGGGGGGGGAGGCCGTACGAGCAGTACTTC	CASSLERGGRPYEQYF
TRBJ2-1	few	TRBV4-2	TRBD2	TGTGCCAGCAGCCAAGATGGGACTAGCGGCTACAATGAGCAGTTCTTC	CASSQDGTSGYNEQFF
TRBJ2-2	.	TRBV11-2	TRBD2	TGTGCCAGCACCCGACTAGCGGGAGGGGCCGGGGAGCTGTTTTTT	CASTRLAGGAGELFF
TRBJ1-1	.	TRBV5-4	.	TGTGCCAGCAGCTTGAAAGGCAGTCTGAACACTGAAGCTTTCTTT	CASSLKGSLNTEAFF
TRBJ1-4	.	TRBV19	.	TGTGCCAGTAAATGGAACGCGGGTCCGTGGGAAAAACTGTTTTTT	CASKWNAGPWEKLFF
TRBJ1-1	.	TRBV10-3	.	TGTGCCATCAGTGACCCAGGCTTGAACACTGAAGCTTTCTTT	CAISDPGLNTEAFF
TRBJ2-7	.	TRBV6-1	.	TGTGCCAGCACGGAGGACCCCATCTACGAGCAGTACTTC	CASTEDPIYEQYF
TRBJ2-1	.	TRBV11-3	.	TGTGCCAGCAGCTTAGGCCAGGATACCTACAATGAGCAGTTCTTC	CASSLGQDTYNEQFF
TRBJ2-7	once	TRBV5-8	TRBD2	TGTGCCAGCAGCTTGGCGGTCACTAGCGGGAGGTACGAGCAGTACTTC	CASSLAVTSGRYEQYF
TRBJ2-1	few	TRBV5-4	.	TGTGCCAGCAGCCCAGACACCTTCTCCTACAATGAGCAGTTCTTC	CASSPDTFSYNEQFF
TRBJ2-3	.	TRBV5-4	.	TGTGCCAGCAGCTTGGGGAGGGGGCAAGATACGCAGTATTTT	CASSLGRGQDTQYF
TRBJ2-3	.	TRBV6-6	.	TGTGCCAGCAGGAAACCGGGGGTCGCAGATACGCAGTATTTT	CASRKPGVADTQYF
TRBJ2-7	.	TRBV18	.	TGTGCCAGCTCACCCAGGGGCCACGAGCAGTACTTC	CASSPRGHEQYF
TRBJ2-1	once	TRBV19	TRBD2	TGTGCCAGTAGCATACTAGCGGGAGTAATCAATGAGCAGTTCTTC	CASSILAGVINEQFF
TRBJ1-3	once	TRBV5-4	.	TGTGCCAGCAGCTTGGAAGTAGGAAACACCATATATTTT	CASSLEVGNTIYF
TRBJ1-4	.	TRBV6-5	.	TGTGCCAGCAGCTACGACGACAGCCATGAAAAACTGTTTTTT	CASSYDDSHEKLFF
TRBJ2-7	.	TRBV7-8	TRBD1	TGTGCCAGCAGCTTAGGTTGGGACAGGGGGCTCCACGAGCAGTACTTC	CASSLGWDRGLHEQYF
TRBJ2-7	.	TRBV14	TRBD1	TGTGCCAGCAGCCAATTCCGGGACAGGGTCCACGAGCAGTACTTC	CASSQFRDRVHEQYF
TRBJ2-7	.	TRBV19	.	TGTGCCAGTAGTCAAGGACCCCTCTCCTACGAGCAGTACTTC	CASSQGPLSYEQYF
TRBJ2-1	.	TRBV19	TRBD2	TGTGCCAGTAGCCAGAATGAGAGGACTAGCGGGAGCGGAAATGAGCAGTTCTTC	CASSQNERTSGSGNEQFF
TRBJ1-2	.	TRBV11-2	.	TGTGCCAGCAGCTTAGGCTATGGGGGTAGTGGCTACACCTTC	CASSLGYGGSGYTF
TRBJ2-2	.	TRBV7-9	.	TGTGCCAGCAGCTTATGGGTGTCCGGGGAGCTGTTTTTT	CASSLWVSGELFF
TRBJ2-7	.	TRBV11-2	.	TGTGCCAGCAGCTCTTCTCTCGGGTGGGGCGAGCAGTACTTC	CASSSSLGWGEQYF
TRBJ2-7	.	TRBV7-2	.	TGTGCCAGCAGCTTAGATCTAGCAGGCCCCTACGAGCAGTACTTC	CASSLDLAGPYEQYF
TRBJ2-1	.	TRBV7-2	.	TGTGCCAGCAGCTGGCAGGGGTCCCATGAGCAGTTCTTC	CASSWQGSHEQFF
TRBJ1-4	.	TRBV19	.	TGTGCCAGTATAGGGAGGGGTGGTAATGAAAAACTGTTTTTT	CASIGRGGNEKLFF
TRBJ1-4	.	TRBV5-6	.	TGTGCCAGCAGCTATGGACAGCCCGGGGGTGAAAAACTGTTTTTT	CASSYGQPGGEKLFF
TRBJ2-7	once	TRBV18	.	TGTGCCAGCTCACCACTAGCGGCCTACGAGCAGTACTTC	CASSPLAAYEQYF